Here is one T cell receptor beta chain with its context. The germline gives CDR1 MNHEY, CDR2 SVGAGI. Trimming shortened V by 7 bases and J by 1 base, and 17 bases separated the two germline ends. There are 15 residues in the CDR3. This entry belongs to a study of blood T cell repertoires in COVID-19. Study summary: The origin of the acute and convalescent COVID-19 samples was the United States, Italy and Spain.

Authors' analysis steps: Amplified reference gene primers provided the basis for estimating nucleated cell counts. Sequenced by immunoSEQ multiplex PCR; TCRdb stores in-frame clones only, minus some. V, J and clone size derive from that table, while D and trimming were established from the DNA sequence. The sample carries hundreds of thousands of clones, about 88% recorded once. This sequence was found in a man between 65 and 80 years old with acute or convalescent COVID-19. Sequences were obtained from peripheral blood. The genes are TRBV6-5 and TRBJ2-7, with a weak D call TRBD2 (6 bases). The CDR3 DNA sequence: TGTGCCAGCAACCCTGGAGGGAGCCAGTCCTACGAGCAGTACTTC. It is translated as CASNPGGSQSYEQYF.